This TCR beta chain appears in the sequencing data of a study of CD4 T cells in relation to SARS-CoV-2 and coronaviruses. Before the COVID-19 pandemic, during about 2011-2019, CD4+ T cells were taken from unexposed donors. The cells were cultured for around ten days before CD4+ T cells were isolated. Here immunoSEQ multiplex PCR was the method, and the copy in TCRdb shows in-frame clones only, minus some. The profile shows about 23,000 clones, less than 85% of them singletons. In regard to this clone: Its antigen is currently unknown.

What was sequenced was CD4+ T cells from PBMCs, cultured in vitro. This clonotype originated in a human donor in good health.

As DNA, the CDR3 is TGTGCCACCAGCAGGGATAGCGGGAACGCATACAATGAGCAGTTCTTC. Its protein product is CATSRDSGNAYNEQFF. This chain connects TRBV15 to TRBJ2-1, with 8 bases matching TRBD2. V lost 3 bases, J lost 4 bases, and 8 bases stayed unmatched. CDR1 is LNHNV and CDR2 is YYDKDF in the germline V gene (reference sequence). This CDR3 is 16 amino acids long.